What follows describes a single T cell receptor (beta chain). Its antigen is still unknown. The protocol was immunoSEQ multiplex PCR, while the TCRdb copy is restricted to in-frame clones and leaves out a portion. The table records roughly 160,000 clones, 85% to 90% of them present only once. These data belong to a study of T cell responses to AZD1222 COVID-19 vaccine. General study findings and limits: Donors in the cohort were predominantly white British and more often female, and clonal diversity was possibly underestimated. Among those given AZD1222, only five to seven were seropositive at baseline. Epitopes outside B.1.351 and B.1.1.7 mutated regions reportedly drew nearly half of spike TCRs.

Per germline, CDR1 MRHNA and CDR2 SNTAGT. The CDR3 runs to 13 residues. Trimming stripped 4 bases from V and 1 base from J, with 7 bases between. The material was peripheral blood, obtained on day 0 of AZD1222 vaccination. The TCR originated in an adult in good health. The V and J genes are TRBV6-4 and TRBJ1-1; a possible D gene is TRBD1 (5 bases). The CDR3 sequence is CASSVDRNTEAFF. CDR3 DNA: TGTGCCAGCAGTGTAGACAGGAACACTGAAGCTTTCTTT.